The 9 T cell receptor beta chains below were found in one sample sequenced in a study of cytomegalovirus exposure and HLA in healthy donors. 60 Vbeta and 13 Jbeta primers were used in PCR. Using immunoSEQ multiplex PCR, the repertoire was profiled, and TCRdb retains in-frame clones only, with some absent. The sample carries 60,000 to 70,000 clones, 68% recorded once. Material: PBMCs. These receptors originate from a woman aged 30 to 39 in good health and CMV-seronegative.

The rearrangement joins TRBV5-1 to TRBJ2-7; 10 positions agree with TRBD2. From germline, CDR1 is SGHRS and CDR2 YFSETQ. CDR3 length: 17 residues. V gave up 4 bases and J gave up 0 bases; unmatched junction bases: 10. CDR3 nucleotide sequence: TGCGCCAGCAGCCCAGGTGGCCTAGCGGGGGTCTCCTACGAGCAGTACTTC. Protein sequence: CASSPGGLAGVSYEQYF. Drawing the rest from reference TRBV5-1 and TRBJ2-7, the complete variable domain is KAGVTQTPRYLIKTRGQQVTLSCSPISGHRSVSWYQQTPGQGLQFLFEYFSETQRNKGNFPGRFSGRQFSNSRSEMNVSTLELGDSALYLCASSPGGLAGVSYEQYFGPGTRLTVT.

In DNA, the CDR3 is TGCGCCAGCAGCCATCCTTACGACACGATGAACACTGAAGCTTTCTTT. Translating it yields CASSHPYDTMNTEAFF. The chain has TRBV4-1 and TRBJ1-1, with no clear D. This CDR3 has 16 amino acids. V was clipped by 3 bases and J by 0 bases, with 14 bases between them. The germline CDR1 and CDR2 sequences are MGHRA and YSYEKL.

J is TRBJ2-2 and V is TRBV2, with 7 bases identical to TRBD1. Germline values: CDR1 SNHLY, CDR2 FYNNEI. The CDR3 has 14 residues. The V and J ends lost 6 bases and 9 bases, in that order; junction bases with no gene match: 10. CDR3 protein: CASSPAGGNRELFF. The CDR3 bases are TGTGCCAGCAGCCCGGCAGGGGGAAATAGGGAGCTGTTTTTT.

The J gene is TRBJ1-2, the V gene TRBV5-1; no firm D call. CDR3 size: 14 residues. CDR1 is SGHRS and CDR2 is YFSETQ in the germline V gene. Trimming removed 6 bases from V and 8 bases from J, with 20 bases in between. The CDR3 reads CASNTERIHEGYTF. CDR3 sequence (DNA): TGCGCCAGCAACACAGAAAGAATTCACGAAGGCTACACCTTC.

The gene calls are TRBV2 and TRBJ1-4, with TRBD1 matching 12 bases. CDR1 and CDR2 from the germline V gene are SNHLY and FYNNEI. The CDR3 sequence is 15 residues long. With 7 bases clipped from V and 5 bases from J, the junction kept 5 bases outside the gene matches. For the CDR3, the DNA is TGTGCCAGCATAAGGGACAGGGGGCAGAATGAAAAACTGTTTTTT. The encoded protein is CASIRDRGQNEKLFF.

This rearrangement joins TRBV29-1 to TRBJ2-7, with D perhaps matching TRBD1 (5 bases). V was pared by 3 bases and J by 2 bases, with 8 bases between. The CDR3 totals 12 residues. CDR1 SQVTM and CDR2 ANQGSEA come from the germline V gene. DNA for the CDR3: TGCAGCGTTGAGCAGGGTCCCTACGAGCAGTACTTC. This translates into CSVEQGPYEQYF.

The rearrangement uses TRBV6-1 and TRBJ2-7; TRBD2 matches 10 bases. Germline V gene data show CDR1 as MNHNS and CDR2 as SASEGT. V dropped 2 bases and J dropped 11; count of bases not matched to a gene: 6. The CDR3 sequence is 13 residues long. The CDR3: CASSELQRGGEYF. The CDR3, as DNA: TGTGCCAGCAGTGAATTGCAGCGGGGGGGCGAGTACTTC.

This clone came up a few times. The genes are TRBV2 and TRBJ2-7; 8 nucleotides agree with TRBD1. The J segment lost 7 bases and the V segment lost 3 bases, leaving 5 bases of the junction unmatched. The V gene's germline CDR1 is SNHLY and CDR2 FYNNEI. This CDR3 comprises 13 residues. The CDR3 bases are TGTGCCAGCAGTGATGGACAGGGCCGGGAGCAGTACGTC. Translated, it gives CASSDGQGREQYV.

The gene calls are TRBV5-6 and TRBJ2-5; no clear D. This CDR3 is 13 amino acids long. Between the trimmed V and J ends, which lost 0 bases and 3 bases, there was a span of 6 bases. Germline CDR1 and CDR2: SGHDT and YYEEEE. This CDR3 reads CASSLVIKETQYF. CDR3 bases: TGTGCCAGCAGCTTGGTTATTAAAGAGACCCAGTACTTC.